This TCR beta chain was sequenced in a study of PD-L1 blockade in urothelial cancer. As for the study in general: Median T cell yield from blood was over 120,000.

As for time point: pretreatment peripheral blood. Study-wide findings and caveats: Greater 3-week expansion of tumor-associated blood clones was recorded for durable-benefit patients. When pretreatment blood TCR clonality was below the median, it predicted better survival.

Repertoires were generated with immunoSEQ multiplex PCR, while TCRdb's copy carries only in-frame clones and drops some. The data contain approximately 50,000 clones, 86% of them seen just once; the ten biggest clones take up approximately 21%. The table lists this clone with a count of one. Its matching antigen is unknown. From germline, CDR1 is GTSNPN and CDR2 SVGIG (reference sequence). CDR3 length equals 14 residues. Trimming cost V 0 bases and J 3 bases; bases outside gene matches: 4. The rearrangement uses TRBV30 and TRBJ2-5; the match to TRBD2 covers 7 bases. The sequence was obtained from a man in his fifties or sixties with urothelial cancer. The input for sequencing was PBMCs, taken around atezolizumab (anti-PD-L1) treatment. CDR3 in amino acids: CAWSVSGEKETQYF. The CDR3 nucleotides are TGTGCCTGGAGTGTCAGCGGGGAGAAAGAGACCCAGTACTTC.